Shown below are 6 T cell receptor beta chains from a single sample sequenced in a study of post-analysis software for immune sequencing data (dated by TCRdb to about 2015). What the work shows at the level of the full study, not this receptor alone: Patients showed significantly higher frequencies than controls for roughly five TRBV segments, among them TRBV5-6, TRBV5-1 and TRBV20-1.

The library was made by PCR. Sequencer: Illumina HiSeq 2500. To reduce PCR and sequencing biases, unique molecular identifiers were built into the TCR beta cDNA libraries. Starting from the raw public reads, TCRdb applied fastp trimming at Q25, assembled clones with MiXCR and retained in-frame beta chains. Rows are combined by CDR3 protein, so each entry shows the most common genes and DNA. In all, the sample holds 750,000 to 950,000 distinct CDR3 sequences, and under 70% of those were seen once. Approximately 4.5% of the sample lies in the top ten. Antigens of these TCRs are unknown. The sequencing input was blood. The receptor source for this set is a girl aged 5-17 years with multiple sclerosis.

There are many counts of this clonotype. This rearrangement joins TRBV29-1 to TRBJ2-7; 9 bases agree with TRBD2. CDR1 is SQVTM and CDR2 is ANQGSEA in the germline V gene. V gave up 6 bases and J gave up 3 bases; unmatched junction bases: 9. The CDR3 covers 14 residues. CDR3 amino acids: CSVTSGLTFYEQYF. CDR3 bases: TGCAGCGTAACTAGCGGGCTTACTTTCTACGAGCAGTACTTC.

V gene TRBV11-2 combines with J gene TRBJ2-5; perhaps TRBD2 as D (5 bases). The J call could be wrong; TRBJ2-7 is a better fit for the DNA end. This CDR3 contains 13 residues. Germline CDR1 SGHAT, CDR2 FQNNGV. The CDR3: CATSKGVGYEQYF. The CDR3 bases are TGTGCCACCAGTAAGGGAGTCGGGTACGAGCAGTACTTC.

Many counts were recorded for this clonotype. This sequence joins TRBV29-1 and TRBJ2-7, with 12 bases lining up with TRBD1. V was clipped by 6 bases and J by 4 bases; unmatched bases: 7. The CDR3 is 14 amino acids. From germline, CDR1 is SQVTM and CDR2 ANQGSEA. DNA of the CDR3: TGCAGCGTCGTCCCGGGACAGGGGGCTTACGAGCAGTACTTC. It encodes CSVVPGQGAYEQYF.

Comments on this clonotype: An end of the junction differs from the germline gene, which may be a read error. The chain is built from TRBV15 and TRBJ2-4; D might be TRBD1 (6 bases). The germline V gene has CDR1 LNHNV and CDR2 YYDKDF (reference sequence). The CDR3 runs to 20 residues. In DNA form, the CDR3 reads TGTGCCACCGGCAGAGATGCCCGGCCCCGGACAGCTCTAGCCAAAAACATTCAGTACTTC. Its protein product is CATGRDARPRTALAKNIQYF. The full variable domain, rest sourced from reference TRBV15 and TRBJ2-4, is DAMVIQNPRYQVTQFGKPVTLSCSQTLNHNVMYWYQQKSSQAPKLLFHYYDKDFNNEADTPDNFQSRRPNTSFCFLDIRSPGLGDTAMYLCATGRDARPRTALAKNIQYFGAGTRLSVL.

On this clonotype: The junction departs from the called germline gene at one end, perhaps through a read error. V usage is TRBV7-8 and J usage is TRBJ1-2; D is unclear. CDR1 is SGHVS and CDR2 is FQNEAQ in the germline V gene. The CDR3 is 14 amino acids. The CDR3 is CASSFYGLNYDYTF. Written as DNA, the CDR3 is TGTGCCAGCAGCTTCTACGGCCTGAACTATGACTACACCTTC. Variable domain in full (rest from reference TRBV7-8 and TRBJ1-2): GAGVSQSPRYKVAKRGQDVALRCDPISGHVSLFWYQQALGQGPEFLTYFQNEAQLDKSGLPSDRFFAERPEGSVSTLKIQRTQQEDSAVYLCASSFYGLNYDYTFGSGTRLTVV.

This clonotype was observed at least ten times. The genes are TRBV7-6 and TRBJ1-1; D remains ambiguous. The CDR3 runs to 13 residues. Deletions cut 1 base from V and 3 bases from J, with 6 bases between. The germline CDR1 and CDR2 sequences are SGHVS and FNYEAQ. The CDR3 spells CASSLEQYTEAFF. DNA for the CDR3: TGTGCCAGCAGCTTAGAACAGTACACTGAAGCTTTCTTT. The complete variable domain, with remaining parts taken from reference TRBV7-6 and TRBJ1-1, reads GAGVSQSPRYKVTKRGQDVALRCDPISGHVSLYWYRQALGQGPEFLTYFNYEAQQDKSGLPNDRFSAERPEGSISTLTIQRTEQRDSAMYRCASSLEQYTEAFFGQGTRLTVV.